This T cell receptor (beta chain) stems from a study of control samples from healthy donors and cancer patients (dated by TCRdb to about 2020). V lost 4 bases and J lost 0 bases; the stretch between them is 11 bases long. Via the germline V gene, CDR1 is SGHAT and CDR2 FQNNGV. Including the terminal cysteine and phenylalanine, the CDR3 comprises 15 residues. Just the 45-base CDR3 DNA is kept, in frame starting at base 1. Libraries were made using the immunoSEQ multiplex PCR assay. The table comes from immuneACCESS by way of TCRdb, which keeps in-frame sequences with V and J called. Part of the clones is missing from these tables; in studies checked, under half for an unresolved V gene and the rest for unknown reasons. The sample yields tens of thousands of clones; 85% to 95% were counted once. The ten top clones hold 23% of the sample. Turning to this clone: The target of this receptor is not known. Per-base quality was not reported, and no clone a single base away is much larger than it.

This TCR was sampled from a woman aged 45-65 years with head and neck cancer. The receptor chain draws on TRBV11-2 and TRBJ2-3; TRBD2 is possibly the D segment (5 matching bases). The sample taken for sequencing was PBMCs. The CDR3 is CASSSDGISTDTQYF. DNA sequence: TGTGCCAGCAGCTCAGACGGGATAAGCACAGATACGCAGTATTTT.